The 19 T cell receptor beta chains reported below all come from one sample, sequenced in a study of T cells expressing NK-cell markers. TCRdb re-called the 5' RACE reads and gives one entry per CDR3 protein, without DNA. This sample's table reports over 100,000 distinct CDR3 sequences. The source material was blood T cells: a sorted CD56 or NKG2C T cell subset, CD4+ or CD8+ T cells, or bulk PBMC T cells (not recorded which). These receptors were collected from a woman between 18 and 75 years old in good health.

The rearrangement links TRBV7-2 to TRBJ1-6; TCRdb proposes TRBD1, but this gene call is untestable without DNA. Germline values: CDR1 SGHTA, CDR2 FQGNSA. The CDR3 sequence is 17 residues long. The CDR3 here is CASSSYPGTVLNSPLHF.

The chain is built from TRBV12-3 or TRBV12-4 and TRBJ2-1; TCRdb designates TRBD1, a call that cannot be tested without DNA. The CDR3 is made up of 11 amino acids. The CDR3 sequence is CATQGAGRQFF.

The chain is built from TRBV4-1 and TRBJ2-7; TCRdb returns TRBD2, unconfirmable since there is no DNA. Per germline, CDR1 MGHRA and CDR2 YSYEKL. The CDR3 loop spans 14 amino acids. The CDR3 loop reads CASSYASGNYEQYF.

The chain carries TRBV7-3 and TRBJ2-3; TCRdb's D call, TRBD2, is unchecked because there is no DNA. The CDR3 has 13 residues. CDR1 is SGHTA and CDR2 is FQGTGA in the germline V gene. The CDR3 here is CASSLSGPDTQYF.

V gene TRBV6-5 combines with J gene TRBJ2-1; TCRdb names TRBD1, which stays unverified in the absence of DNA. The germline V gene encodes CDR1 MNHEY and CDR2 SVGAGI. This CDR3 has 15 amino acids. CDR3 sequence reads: CASSYTGTGVGEQFF.

The chain's CDR3 is CASSQGVATTGELFF. The chain carries TRBV4-3 and TRBJ2-2. Germline CDR1 reads LGHNA; CDR2 reads YSLEER. The CDR3 has 15 amino acids.

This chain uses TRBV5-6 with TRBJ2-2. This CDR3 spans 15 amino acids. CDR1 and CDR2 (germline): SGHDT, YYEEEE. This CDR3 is CASSLGVPNTGELFF.

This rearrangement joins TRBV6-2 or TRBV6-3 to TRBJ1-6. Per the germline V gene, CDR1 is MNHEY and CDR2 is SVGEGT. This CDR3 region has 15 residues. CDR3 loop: CASTTGLSYNSPLHF.

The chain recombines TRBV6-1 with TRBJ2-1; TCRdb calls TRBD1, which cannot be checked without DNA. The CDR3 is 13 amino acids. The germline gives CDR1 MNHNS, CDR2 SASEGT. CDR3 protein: CASGPGGLNEQFF.

Here the CDR3 reads CASSLEDRISDTQYF. V and J are TRBV11-3 and TRBJ2-3; TCRdb designates TRBD1, a call that cannot be tested without DNA. CDR3 size: 15 residues. The V gene's germline CDR1 is SGHNT and CDR2 YENEEA.

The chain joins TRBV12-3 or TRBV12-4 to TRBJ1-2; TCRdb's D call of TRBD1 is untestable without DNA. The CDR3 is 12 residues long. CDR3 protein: CASTQSAYGYTF.

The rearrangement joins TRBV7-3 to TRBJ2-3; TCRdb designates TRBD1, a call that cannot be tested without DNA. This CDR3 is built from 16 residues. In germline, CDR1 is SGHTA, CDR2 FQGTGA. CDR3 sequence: CASSLIRGALQDTQYF.

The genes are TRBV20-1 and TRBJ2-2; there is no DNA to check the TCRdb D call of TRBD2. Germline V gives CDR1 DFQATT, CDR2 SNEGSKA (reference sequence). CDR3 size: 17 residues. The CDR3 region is CSARGTTSGINTGELFF.

The CDR3 loop is CASSSPLAGENNEQFF. This chain links TRBV5-1 with TRBJ2-1; TCRdb's D call, TRBD2, is unchecked because there is no DNA. In germline, CDR1 is SGHRS, CDR2 YFSETQ. This CDR3 comprises 16 residues. Variable domain in full (rest from reference TRBV5-1 and TRBJ2-1): KAGVTQTPRYLIKTRGQQVTLSCSPISGHRSVSWYQQTPGQGLQFLFEYFSETQRNKGNFPGRFSGRQFSNSRSEMNVSTLELGDSALYLCASSSPLAGENNEQFFGPGTRLTVL.

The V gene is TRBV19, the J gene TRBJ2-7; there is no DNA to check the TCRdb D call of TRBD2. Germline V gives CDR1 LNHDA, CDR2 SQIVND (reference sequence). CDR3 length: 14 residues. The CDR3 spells CASSLSGRGYEQYF.

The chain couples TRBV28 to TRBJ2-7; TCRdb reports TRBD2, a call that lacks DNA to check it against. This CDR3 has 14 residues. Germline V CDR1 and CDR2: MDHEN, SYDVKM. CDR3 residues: CASKGTTTPYEQYF.

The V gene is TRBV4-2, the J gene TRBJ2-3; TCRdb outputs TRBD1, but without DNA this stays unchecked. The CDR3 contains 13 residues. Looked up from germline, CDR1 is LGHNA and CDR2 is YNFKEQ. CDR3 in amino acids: CASSDRDTDTQYF.

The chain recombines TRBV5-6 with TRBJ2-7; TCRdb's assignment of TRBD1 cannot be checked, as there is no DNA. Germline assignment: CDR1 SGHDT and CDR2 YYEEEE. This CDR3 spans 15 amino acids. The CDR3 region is CASSFSSGTRYEQYF. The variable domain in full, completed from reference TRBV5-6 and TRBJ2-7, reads DAGVTQSPTHLIKTRGQQVTLRCSPKSGHDTVSWYQQALGQGPQFIFQYYEEEERQRGNFPDRFSGHQFPNYSSELNVNALLLGDSALYLCASSFSSGTRYEQYFGPGTRLTVT.

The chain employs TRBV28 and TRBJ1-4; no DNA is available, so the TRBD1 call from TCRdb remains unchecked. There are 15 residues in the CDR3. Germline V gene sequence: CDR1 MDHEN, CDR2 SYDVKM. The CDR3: CASKILGTGSEKLFF.